The source of this TCR beta chain is a study of human T cells and chemical hapten exposure. Time point denoted: pre-sensitization, week 0. The sample's treatment: therapeutic diphenylcyclopropenone sensitization with weekly scalp DPC. TCRdb fed the RACE reads into MiXCR, producing one record per CDR3 protein. The sample has roughly 380,000 distinct CDR3 sequences, more than 4.5% seen once. This clonotype was obtained from a woman between 45 and 65 years old with alopecia areata. Some clones in this sample may be carry-over from other donors' samples. The specimen comprised whole blood, sampled in connection with sensitization to the hapten diphenylcyclopropenone (DPC).

The chain's CDR3 is CASARGAGTEAFF. The CDR3 DNA is TGTGCCAGCGCGCGGGGCGCGGGCACTGAAGCTTTCTTT. The chain has TRBV5-4 and TRBJ1-1; tentative D call: TRBD1 (5 bases). CDR1 SGHNT and CDR2 YYREEE come from the germline V gene (reference sequence). The CDR3 covers 13 residues. Trimming stripped 7 bases from V and 4 bases from J, with 14 bases between. The entire variable domain, with the rest obtained from reference TRBV5-4 and TRBJ1-1, is as follows: ETGVTQSPTHLIKTRGQQVTLRCSSQSGHNTVSWYQQALGQGPQFIFQYYREEENGRGNFPPRFSGLQFPNYSSELNVNALELDDSALYLCASARGAGTEAFFGQGTRLTVV.